The text below deals with one TCR beta chain. Antigen: not known. Lacking the conserved final phenylalanine or tryptophan, this CDR3 likely reflects a read error. V was pared by 6 bases and J by 5 bases, with 15 bases of the junction left unmatched. The CDR3 length is 15 residues. Germline assignment: CDR1 SQVTM and CDR2 ANQGSEA. This entry comes from a study of molecular identifiers for immune sequencing clone quantification. At the level of the study: In replicates, RNA taken from roughly 18,000 or 92,000 naive CD8 cells was divided five ways, and four portions underwent sequencing.

TCRdb itself ran the PCR reads through MiXCR, one entry per CDR3 protein. The table lists tens of thousands of distinct CDR3 sequences, around a sixth of them singletons. Study-wide findings and caveats: Over 99% of effector molecules, yet under 1% of naive-cell molecules, were held by clones above 20 RNA copies.

The clonotype was recovered from a human donor in good health. Some libraries in this study had Jurkat cell RNA spiked in. The chain links TRBV29-1 to TRBJ1-2; 7 bases are shared with TRBD1. Material: naive CD8+ T cells from blood, with Jurkat cell RNA spiked in. Subset described: FACS-sorted CD8+CD4-CCR7+CD45RA+ naive T cells. The CDR3 region is CSVGYLRDREYGYTL. For the CDR3, the DNA is TGCAGCGTCGGTTACCTCCGCGACAGGGAATATGGCTACACCCTC.